This TCR beta chain comes out of a study of OX40 agonist ivuxolimab in advanced cancers. Study as a whole: Every 2 weeks, patients received ivuxolimab intravenously, dosed at 0.01 to 10 mg/kg. Eligibility admitted prior anti-PD-1, anti-PD-L1 or anti-CTLA-4 therapy; around 42% had some. Three individuals attained partial responses, comprising one hepatocellular carcinoma case and two cutaneous melanoma cases. Study observations and caveats: Averaging showed that CD8+ T cells had more expanded clones than CD4+ did.

The method was immunoSEQ multiplex PCR; TCRdb's version includes in-frame clones alone and lacks a portion of them. The sample contains more than 45,000 clones, roughly 90% of which appear only once. To note about this clone: No antigen is known for it.

Germline CDR1 SEHNR, CDR2 FQNEAQ (reference sequence). The CDR3 totals 13 residues. V was cut by 5 bases and J by 5 bases, with 9 bases left in between. The sequencing used CD4+ or CD8+ T cells sorted from blood, collected in a trial of the OX40 agonist ivuxolimab. The chain employs TRBV7-9 and TRBJ2-2; D not resolved. The TCR was taken from an adult with an advanced solid tumor such as melanoma, head and neck, liver or kidney cancer. In DNA form, the CDR3 reads TGTGCCAGCAGCCCTCATGCGACCGGGGAGCTGTTTTTT. Translating it yields CASSPHATGELFF.